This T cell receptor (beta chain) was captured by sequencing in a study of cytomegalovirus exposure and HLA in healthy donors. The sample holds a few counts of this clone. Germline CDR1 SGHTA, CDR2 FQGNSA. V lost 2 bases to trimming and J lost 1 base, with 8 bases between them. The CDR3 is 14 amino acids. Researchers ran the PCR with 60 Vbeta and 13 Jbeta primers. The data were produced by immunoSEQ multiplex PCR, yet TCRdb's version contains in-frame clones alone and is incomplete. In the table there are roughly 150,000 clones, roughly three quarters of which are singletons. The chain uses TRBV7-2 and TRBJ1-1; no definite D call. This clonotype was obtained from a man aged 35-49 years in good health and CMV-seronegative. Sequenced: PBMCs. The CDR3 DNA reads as TGTGCCAGCAGCTTAAACTACGCGAACACTGAAGCTTTCTTT. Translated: CASSLNYANTEAFF.